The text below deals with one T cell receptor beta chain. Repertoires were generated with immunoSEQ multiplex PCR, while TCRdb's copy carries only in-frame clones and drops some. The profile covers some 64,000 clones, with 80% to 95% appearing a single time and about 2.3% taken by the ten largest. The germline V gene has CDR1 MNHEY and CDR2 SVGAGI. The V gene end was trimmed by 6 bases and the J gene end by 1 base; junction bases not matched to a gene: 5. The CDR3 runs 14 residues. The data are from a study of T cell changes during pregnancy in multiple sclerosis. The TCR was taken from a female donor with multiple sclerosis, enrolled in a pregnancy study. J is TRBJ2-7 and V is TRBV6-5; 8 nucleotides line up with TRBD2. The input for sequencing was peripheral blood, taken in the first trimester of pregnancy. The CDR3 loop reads CASSPRGGSYEQYF. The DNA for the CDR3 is TGTGCCAGCAGCCCCCGGGGGGGATCCTACGAGCAGTACTTC.